This T cell receptor beta chain was captured in a study of shared clonotypes between healthy human individuals. The V gene's germline CDR1 is LGHNA and CDR2 YSLEER. After removal of 2 bases from V and 3 bases from J, the junction contained 1 base not matched to a gene. The CDR3 is 13 amino acids. All donors qualified as healthy HIV-negative adults and had experienced no recent acute infections or vaccinations. The protocol was immunoSEQ multiplex PCR, while the TCRdb copy is restricted to in-frame clones and leaves out a portion. The sample includes approximately 1,500,000 clones, roughly 95% of them seen just once.

Sequenced: naive CD4+ T cells sorted from blood. The sample's subset: CD45RA+ positively selected. The receptor was derived from a man aged 25-40 years in good health. The chain employs TRBV4-3 and TRBJ2-7, with 7 positions matching TRBD1. This CDR3 reads CASSQNRGYEQYF. For the CDR3, the DNA is TGCGCCAGCAGCCAAAACAGGGGCTACGAGCAGTACTTC.